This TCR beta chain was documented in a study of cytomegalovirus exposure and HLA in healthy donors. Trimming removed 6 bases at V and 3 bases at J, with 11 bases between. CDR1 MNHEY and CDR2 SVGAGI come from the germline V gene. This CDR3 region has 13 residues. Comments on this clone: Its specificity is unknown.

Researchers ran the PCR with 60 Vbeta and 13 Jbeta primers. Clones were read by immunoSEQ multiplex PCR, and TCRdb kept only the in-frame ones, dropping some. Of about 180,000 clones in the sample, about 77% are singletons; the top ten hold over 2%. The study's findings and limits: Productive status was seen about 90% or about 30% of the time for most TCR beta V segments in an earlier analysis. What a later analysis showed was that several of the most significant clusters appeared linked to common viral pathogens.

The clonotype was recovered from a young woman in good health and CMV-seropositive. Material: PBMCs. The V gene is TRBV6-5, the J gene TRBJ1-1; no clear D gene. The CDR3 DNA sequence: TGTGCCAGCAGCCCGTACCAGGACACTGAAGCTTTCTTT. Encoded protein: CASSPYQDTEAFF.